This section outlines one TCR beta chain sequence together with its context. Its cognate antigen is unknown. The sample comes from a study of OX40 agonist ivuxolimab in advanced cancers. Study as a whole: Patients were given ivuxolimab, an antibody that agonizes OX40 (CD134). Ivuxolimab was delivered to patients intravenously every 2 weeks at doses spanning 0.01 to 10 mg/kg. Study conclusions and caveats: Dose levels from 0.1 to 3.0 mg/kg saw CD4+ and CD8+ blood T cells expand clonally by week 6.

Trimming left V 2 bases short and J 4 bases short, with 15 bases between. Germline V gene sequence: CDR1 SGDLS, CDR2 YYNGEE. The CDR3 has 15 amino acids. Clones were read by immunoSEQ multiplex PCR, and TCRdb kept only the in-frame ones, dropping some. The sample yields 35,000 to 55,000 clones, more than 70% seen once. The receptor was isolated from an adult with an advanced solid tumor such as melanoma, head and neck, liver or kidney cancer. V is TRBV9 and J is TRBJ2-5; maybe TRBD1 (5 bases). The sample here was CD4+ or CD8+ T cells sorted from blood, taken in a trial of the OX40 agonist ivuxolimab. The CDR3 coding sequence is TGTGCCAGCAGCGTCCAACACAGGACCGGAGAGACCCAGTACTTC. Translation gives CASSVQHRTGETQYF.